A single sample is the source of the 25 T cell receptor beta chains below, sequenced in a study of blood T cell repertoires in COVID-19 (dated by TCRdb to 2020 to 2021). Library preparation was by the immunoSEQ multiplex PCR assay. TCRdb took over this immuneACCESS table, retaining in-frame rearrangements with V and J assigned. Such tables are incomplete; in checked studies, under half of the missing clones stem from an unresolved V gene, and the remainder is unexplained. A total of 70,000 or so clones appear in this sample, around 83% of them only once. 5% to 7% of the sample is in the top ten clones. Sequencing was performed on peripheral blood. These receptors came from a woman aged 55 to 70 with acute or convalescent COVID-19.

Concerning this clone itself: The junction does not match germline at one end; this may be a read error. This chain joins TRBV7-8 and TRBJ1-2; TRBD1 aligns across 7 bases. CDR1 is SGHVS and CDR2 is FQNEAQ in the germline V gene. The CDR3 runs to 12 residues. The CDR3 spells CASSRDTGEKIF. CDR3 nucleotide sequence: TGTGCCAGCAGCCGGGATACAGGGGAGAAGATCTTC. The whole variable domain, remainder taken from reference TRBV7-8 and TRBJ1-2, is GAGVSQSPRYKVAKRGQDVALRCDPISGHVSLFWYQQALGQGPEFLTYFQNEAQLDKSGLPSDRFFAERPEGSVSTLKIQRTQQEDSAVYLCASSRDTGEKIFGSGTRLTVV.

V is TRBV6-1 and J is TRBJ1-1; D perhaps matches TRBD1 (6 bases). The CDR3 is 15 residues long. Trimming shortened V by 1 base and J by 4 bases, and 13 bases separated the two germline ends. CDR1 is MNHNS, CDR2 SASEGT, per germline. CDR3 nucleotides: TGTGCCAGCAGTGAAGTGGGGGGGGCGGCCACTGAAGCTTTCTTT. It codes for CASSEVGGAATEAFF.

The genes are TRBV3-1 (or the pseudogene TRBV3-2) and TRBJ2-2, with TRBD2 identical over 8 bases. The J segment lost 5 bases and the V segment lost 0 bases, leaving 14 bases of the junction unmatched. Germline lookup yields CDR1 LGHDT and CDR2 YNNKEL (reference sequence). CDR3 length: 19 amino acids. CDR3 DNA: TGTGCCAGCAGCCAAGATCCCCGTAGACTAGCGCACGTTACCGGGGAGCTGTTTTTT. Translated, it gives CASSQDPRRLAHVTGELFF.

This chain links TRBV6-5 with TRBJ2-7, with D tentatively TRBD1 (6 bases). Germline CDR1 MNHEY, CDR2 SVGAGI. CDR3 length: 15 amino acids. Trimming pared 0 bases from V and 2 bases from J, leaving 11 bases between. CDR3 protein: CASSYSAGAPYEQYF. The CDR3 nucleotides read TGTGCCAGCAGTTACTCGGCAGGGGCTCCCTACGAGCAGTACTTC.

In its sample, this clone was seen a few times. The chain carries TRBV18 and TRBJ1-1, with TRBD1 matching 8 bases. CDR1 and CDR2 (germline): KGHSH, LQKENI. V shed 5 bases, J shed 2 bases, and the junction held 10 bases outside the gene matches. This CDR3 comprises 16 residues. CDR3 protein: CASSEGTGLTNTEAFF. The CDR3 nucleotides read TGTGCCAGCTCAGAGGGGACAGGTTTAACAAACACTGAAGCTTTCTTT.

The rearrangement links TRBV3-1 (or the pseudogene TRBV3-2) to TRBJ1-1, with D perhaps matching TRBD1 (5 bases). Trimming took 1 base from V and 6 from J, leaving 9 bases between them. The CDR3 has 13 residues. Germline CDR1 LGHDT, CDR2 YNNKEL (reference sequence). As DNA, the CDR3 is TGTGCCAGCAGCCAAGGGACATTACCTGAAGCTTTCTTT. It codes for CASSQGTLPEAFF.

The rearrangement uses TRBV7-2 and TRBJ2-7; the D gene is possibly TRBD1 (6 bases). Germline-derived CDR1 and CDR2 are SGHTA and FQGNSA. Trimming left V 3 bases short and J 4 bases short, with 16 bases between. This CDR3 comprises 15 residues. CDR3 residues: CASSLLQGPTYEQYF. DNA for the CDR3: TGTGCCAGCAGCTTGTTACAGGGACCCACGTACGAGCAGTACTTC.

The CDR3 loop reads CASSLEGGEQFF. CDR3 nucleotide sequence: TGCGCCAGCAGCCTAGAAGGCGGTGAGCAGTTCTTC. V gene TRBV5-1 combines with J gene TRBJ2-1, with D unresolved. V lost 4 bases and J lost 9, with 11 bases in between. This CDR3 contains 12 residues. Germline V gene data show CDR1 as SGHRS and CDR2 as YFSETQ. The variable domain in full, with the rest retrieved from reference TRBV5-1 and TRBJ2-1, is KAGVTQTPRYLIKTRGQQVTLSCSPISGHRSVSWYQQTPGQGLQFLFEYFSETQRNKGNFPGRFSGRQFSNSRSEMNVSTLELGDSALYLCASSLEGGEQFFGPGTRLTVL.

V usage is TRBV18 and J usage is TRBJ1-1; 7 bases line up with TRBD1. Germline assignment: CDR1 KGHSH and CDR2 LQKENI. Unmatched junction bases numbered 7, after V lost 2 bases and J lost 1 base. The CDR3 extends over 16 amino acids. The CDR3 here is CASSPVGGAGNTEAFF. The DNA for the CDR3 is TGTGCCAGCTCACCAGTAGGGGGCGCTGGGAACACTGAAGCTTTCTTT.

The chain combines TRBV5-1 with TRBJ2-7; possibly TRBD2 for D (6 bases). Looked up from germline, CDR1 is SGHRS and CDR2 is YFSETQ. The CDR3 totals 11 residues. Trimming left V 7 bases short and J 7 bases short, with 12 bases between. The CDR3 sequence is CASQKGREQYF. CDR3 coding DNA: TGCGCCAGCCAGAAGGGGAGGGAGCAGTACTTC.

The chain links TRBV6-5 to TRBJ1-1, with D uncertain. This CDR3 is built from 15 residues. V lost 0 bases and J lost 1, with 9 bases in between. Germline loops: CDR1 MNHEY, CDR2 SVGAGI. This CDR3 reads CASSYSRGENTEAFF. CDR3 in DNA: TGTGCCAGCAGTTACTCACGCGGGGAGAACACTGAAGCTTTCTTT.

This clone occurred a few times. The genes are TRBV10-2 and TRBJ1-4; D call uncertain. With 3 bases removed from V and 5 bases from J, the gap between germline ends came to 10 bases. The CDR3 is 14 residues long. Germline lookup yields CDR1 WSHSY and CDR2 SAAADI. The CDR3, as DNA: TGCGCCAGCAGTGAACCGGGGTTAAATGAAAAACTGTTTTTT. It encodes CASSEPGLNEKLFF.

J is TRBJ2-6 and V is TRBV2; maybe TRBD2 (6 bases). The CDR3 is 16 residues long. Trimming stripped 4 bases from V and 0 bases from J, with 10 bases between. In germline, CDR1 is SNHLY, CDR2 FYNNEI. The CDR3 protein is CASSGSGSSGANVLTF. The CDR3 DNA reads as TGTGCCAGCAGTGGTAGCGGAAGCTCTGGGGCCAACGTCCTGACTTTC.

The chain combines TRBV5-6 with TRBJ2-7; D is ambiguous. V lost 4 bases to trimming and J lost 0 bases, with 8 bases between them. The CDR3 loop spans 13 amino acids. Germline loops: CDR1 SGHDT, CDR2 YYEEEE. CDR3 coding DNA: TGTGCCAGCAGCCCCGCGCGCTCCTACGAGCAGTACTTC. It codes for CASSPARSYEQYF.

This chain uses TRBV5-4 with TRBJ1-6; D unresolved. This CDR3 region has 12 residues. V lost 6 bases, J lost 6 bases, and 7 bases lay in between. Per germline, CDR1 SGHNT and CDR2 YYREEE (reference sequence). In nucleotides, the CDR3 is TGTGCCAGCAATGAGGGTAATTCACCCCTCCACTTT. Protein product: CASNEGNSPLHF.

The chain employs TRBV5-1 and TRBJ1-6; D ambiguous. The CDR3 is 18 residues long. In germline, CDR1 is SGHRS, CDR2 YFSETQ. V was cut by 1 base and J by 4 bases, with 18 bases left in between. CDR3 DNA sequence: TGCGCCAGCAGCTTGAGGTTGAGGAATAAGGATTATAATTCACCCCTCCACTTT. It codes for CASSLRLRNKDYNSPLHF.

Here the CDR3 DNA reads TGTGCCAGCAGTTCGGCAGGGCTTAATGAAAAACTGTTTTTT. Translating gives CASSSAGLNEKLFF. The chain is built from TRBV27 and TRBJ1-4; possible D gene TRBD1, 5 bases. V was trimmed by 4 bases and J by 4 bases, leaving 10 bases between them. Germline V gene sequence: CDR1 MNHEY, CDR2 SMNVEV (reference sequence). The CDR3 runs 14 residues.

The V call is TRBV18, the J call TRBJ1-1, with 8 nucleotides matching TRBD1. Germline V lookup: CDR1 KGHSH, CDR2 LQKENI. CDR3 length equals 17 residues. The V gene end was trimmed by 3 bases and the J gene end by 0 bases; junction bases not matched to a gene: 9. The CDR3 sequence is CASSPGGTGFMNTEAFF. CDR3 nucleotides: TGTGCCAGCTCACCCGGGGGGACAGGATTCATGAACACTGAAGCTTTCTTT.

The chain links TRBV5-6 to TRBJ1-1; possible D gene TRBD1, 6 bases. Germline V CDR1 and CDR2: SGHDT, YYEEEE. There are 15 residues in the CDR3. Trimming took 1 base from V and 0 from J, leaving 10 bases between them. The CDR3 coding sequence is TGTGCCAGCAGCTTGCAGGGGCCGGTGAACACTGAAGCTTTCTTT. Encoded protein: CASSLQGPVNTEAFF.

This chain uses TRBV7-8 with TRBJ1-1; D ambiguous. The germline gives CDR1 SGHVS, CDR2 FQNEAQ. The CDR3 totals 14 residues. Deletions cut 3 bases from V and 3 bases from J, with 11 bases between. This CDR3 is CASSFPLGDTEAFF. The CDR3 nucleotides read TGTGCCAGCAGCTTTCCTCTCGGGGACACTGAAGCTTTCTTT. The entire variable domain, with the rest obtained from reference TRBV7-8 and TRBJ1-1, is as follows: GAGVSQSPRYKVAKRGQDVALRCDPISGHVSLFWYQQALGQGPEFLTYFQNEAQLDKSGLPSDRFFAERPEGSVSTLKIQRTQQEDSAVYLCASSFPLGDTEAFFGQGTRLTVV.

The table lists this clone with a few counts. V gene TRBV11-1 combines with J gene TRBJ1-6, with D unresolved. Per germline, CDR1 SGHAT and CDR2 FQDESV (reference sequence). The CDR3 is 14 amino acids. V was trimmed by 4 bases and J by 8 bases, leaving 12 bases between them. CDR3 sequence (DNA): TGTGCCAGCAGCTCACAAAGTGGGCATTCACCCCTCCACTTT. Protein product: CASSSQSGHSPLHF. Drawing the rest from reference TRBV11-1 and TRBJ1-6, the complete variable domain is EAEVAQSPRYKITEKSQAVAFWCDPISGHATLYWYRQILGQGPELLVQFQDESVVDDSQLPKDRFSAERLKGVDSTLKIQPAELGDSAMYLCASSSQSGHSPLHFGNGTRLTVT.

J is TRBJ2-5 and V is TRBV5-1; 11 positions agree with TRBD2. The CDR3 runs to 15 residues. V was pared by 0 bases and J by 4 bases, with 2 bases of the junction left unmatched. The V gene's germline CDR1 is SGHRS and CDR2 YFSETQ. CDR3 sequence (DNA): TGCGCCAGCAGCTTGGGACTAGCGGGGACAGAGACCCAGTACTTC. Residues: CASSLGLAGTETQYF. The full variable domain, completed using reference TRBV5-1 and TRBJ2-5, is KAGVTQTPRYLIKTRGQQVTLSCSPISGHRSVSWYQQTPGQGLQFLFEYFSETQRNKGNFPGRFSGRQFSNSRSEMNVSTLELGDSALYLCASSLGLAGTETQYFGPGTRLLVL.

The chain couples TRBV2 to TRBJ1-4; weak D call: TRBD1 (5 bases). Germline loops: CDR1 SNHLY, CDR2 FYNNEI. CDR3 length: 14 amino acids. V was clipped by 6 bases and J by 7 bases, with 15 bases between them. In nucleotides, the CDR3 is TGTGCCAGCAGCCGACCGGGGGTCGGTGAAAAACTGTTTTTT. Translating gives CASSRPGVGEKLFF.

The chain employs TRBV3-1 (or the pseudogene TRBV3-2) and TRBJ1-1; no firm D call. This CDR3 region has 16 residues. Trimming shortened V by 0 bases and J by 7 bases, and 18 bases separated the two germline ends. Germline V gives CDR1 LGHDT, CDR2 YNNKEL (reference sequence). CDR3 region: CASSQERNGKNLEAFF. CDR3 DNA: TGTGCCAGCAGCCAAGAAAGGAACGGGAAGAACCTTGAAGCTTTCTTT.

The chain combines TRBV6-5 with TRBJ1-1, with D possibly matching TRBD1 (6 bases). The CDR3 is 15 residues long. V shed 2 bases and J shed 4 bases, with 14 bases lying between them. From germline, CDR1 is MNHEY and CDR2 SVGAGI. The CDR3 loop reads CASSYLRGGGTEAFF. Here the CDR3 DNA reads TGTGCCAGCAGTTACCTCAGGGGCGGTGGCACTGAAGCTTTCTTT.